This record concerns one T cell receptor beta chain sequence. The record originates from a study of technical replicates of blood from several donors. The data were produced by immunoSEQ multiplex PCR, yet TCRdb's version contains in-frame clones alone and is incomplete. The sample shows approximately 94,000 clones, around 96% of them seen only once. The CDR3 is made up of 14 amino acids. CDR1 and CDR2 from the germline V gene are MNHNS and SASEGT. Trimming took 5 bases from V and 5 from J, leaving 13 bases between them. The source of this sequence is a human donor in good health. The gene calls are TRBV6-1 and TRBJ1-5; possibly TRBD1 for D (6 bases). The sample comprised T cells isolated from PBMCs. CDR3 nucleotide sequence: TGTGCCAGCAGTATTGACAGGTCCTATCAGCCCCAGCATTTT. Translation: CASSIDRSYQPQHF.